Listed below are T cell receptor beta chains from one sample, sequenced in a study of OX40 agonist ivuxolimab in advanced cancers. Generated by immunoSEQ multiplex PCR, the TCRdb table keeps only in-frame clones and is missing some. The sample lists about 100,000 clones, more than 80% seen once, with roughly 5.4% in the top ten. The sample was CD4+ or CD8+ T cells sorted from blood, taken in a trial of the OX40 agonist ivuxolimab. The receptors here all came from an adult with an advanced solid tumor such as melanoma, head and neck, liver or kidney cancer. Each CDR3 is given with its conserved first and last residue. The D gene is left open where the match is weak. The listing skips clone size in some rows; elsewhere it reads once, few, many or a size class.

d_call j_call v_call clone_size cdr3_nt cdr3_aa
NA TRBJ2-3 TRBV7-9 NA TGTGCCAGCAGCTTAAGGCTAGCGAGTAAAATATCAGATACGCAGTATTTT CASSLRLASKISDTQYF
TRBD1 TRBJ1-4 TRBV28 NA TGTGCCAGCAGTTCGGACAGGGGGGGCCGAAAACTGTTTTTT CASSSDRGGRKLFF
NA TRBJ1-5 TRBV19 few TGTGCCAGTAGTCTACAGGGCACCGGACAGCCCCAGCATTTT CASSLQGTGQPQHF
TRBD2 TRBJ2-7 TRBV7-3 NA TGTGCCAGCAGCTTAACGTGGGGGACTAGCGGGGAAGCCAGCGAGCAGTACTTC CASSLTWGTSGEASEQYF
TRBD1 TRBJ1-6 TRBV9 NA TGTGCCAGCAGCGTAGGGACAGGGGGAAATTCACCCCTCCACTTT CASSVGTGGNSPLHF
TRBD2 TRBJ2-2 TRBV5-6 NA TGTGCCAGCAGCCCCCTAGCGGGAGGATTAGGGGGGGAGCTGTTTTTT CASSPLAGGLGGELFF
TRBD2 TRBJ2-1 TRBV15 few TGTGCCACCCGTCCCGGGACTAGCCTGGGCTCCTACAATGAGCAGTTCTTC CATRPGTSLGSYNEQFF
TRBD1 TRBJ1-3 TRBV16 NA TGTGCCAGCAGCCTCCGGACAGGGCTGAACACCATATATTTT CASSLRTGLNTIYF
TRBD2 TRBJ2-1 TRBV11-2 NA TGTGCCAGCAGCGTAGCGGGAGGGTTTTACAATGAGCAGTTCTTC CASSVAGGFYNEQFF
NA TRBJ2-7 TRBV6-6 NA TGTGCCAGCAGTTACTCCGGACAAGAGCAGTACTTC CASSYSGQEQYF
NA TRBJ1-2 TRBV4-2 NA TGTGCCAGCAGCCAAGATAGGCCGGGGGCGGGTTATGGCTACACCTTC CASSQDRPGAGYGYTF
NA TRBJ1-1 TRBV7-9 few TGTGCCAGCAGCCCCGGGGGCCAGACGAACACTGAAGCTTTCTTT CASSPGGQTNTEAFF
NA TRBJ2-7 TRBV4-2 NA TGTGCCAGCAGCCAAGATCGAGGGGGCGGGGAATACGAGCAGTACTTC CASSQDRGGGEYEQYF
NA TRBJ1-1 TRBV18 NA TGTGCCAGCTCACCGAGTAAACAGGGGAACACTGAAGCTTTCTTT CASSPSKQGNTEAFF
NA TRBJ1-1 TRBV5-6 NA TGTGCCAGCAACCAGGCCGGGCGGAACACTGAAGCTTTCTTT CASNQAGRNTEAFF
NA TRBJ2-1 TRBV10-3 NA TGTGCCATCAGCTCCGGGACCGCAATGGGTGAGCAGTTCTTC CAISSGTAMGEQFF
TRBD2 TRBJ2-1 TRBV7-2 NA TGTGCCAGCTTTATCGGGAGCGGGAGTAGGGAGCAGTTCTTC CASFIGSGSREQFF
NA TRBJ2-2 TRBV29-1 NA TGCAGCTTTCGCGGGCAAAACACCGGGGAGCTGTTTTTT CSFRGQNTGELFF
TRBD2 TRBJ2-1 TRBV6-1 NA TGTGCCAGCAGTGAAAGCCCCGGAAGAGGAGCGGGATTTTTCTTC CASSESPGRGAGFFF
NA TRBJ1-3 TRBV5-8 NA TGTGCCAGCAGCACCCGTGGAAACACCATATATTTT CASSTRGNTIYF
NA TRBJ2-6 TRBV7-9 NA TGTGCCAGCAGTCCGACTGGGGCCAACGTCCTGACTTTC CASSPTGANVLTF
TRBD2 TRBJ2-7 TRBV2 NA TGTGCCAGCAGCGCTACGGGGGGATCCTACGAGCAGTACTTC CASSATGGSYEQYF
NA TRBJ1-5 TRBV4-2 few TGTGCCAGCAGCCAAGGGGAATATCAGCCCCAGCATTTT CASSQGEYQPQHF
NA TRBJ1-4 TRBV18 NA TGTGCCAGCTCACCGACTCACCGCGAAAAACTGTTTTTT CASSPTHREKLFF
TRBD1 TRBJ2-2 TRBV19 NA TGTGCCAGTAGACAGGGACAGGGGACCGGGGAGCTGTTTTTT CASRQGQGTGELFF
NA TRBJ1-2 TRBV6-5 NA TGTGCCAGCAGCTATCAGGGGAACTATGGCTACACCTTC CASSYQGNYGYTF
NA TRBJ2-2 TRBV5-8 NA TGTGCCAGCAATTTTTACCGCTCAGGGGCGGGAAACACCGGGGAGCTGTTTTTT CASNFYRSGAGNTGELFF
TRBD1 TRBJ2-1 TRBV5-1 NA TGCGCCAGCAGCGGGGGGACAGGGAGCGATGAGCAGTTCTTC CASSGGTGSDEQFF
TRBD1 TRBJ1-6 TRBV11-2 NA TGTGCCAGCAGCTTAGAACCTGGGACAGCTTCACCCCTCCACTTT CASSLEPGTASPLHF
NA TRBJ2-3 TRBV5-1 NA TGCGCCAGCAGGGGAACTGGGGATACGCAGTATTTT CASRGTGDTQYF
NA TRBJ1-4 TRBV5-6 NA TGTGCCAGCAGCTTGTTGGCATTCGGGGGTTCTAATGAAAAACTGTTTTTT CASSLLAFGGSNEKLFF
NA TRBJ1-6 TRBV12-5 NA TGTGCTAGTGGTCTCCCTCAGTCCACCCTCCACTTT CASGLPQSTLHF
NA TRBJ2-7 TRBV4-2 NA TGTGCCAGCAGCCGTCAACTAGAGAGCTCCTACGAGCAGTACTTC CASSRQLESSYEQYF
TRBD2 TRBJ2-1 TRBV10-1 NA TGCGCCAGCAGCGTTAGCGGGAGCTCCTACAATGAGCAGTTCTTC CASSVSGSSYNEQFF
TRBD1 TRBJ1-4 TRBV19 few TGTGCCAGTAGCCGGCGGGACAGGGGTTACGAAAAACTGTTTTTT CASSRRDRGYEKLFF
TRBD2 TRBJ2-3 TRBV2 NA TGTGCCAGCAGCTCGGGACTAGCAAAAGCGGTCGGCACAGATACGCAGTATTTT CASSSGLAKAVGTDTQYF
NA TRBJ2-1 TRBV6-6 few TGTGCCAGCAGTTACACCCGACGACGAGGGAATGAGCAGTTCTTC CASSYTRRRGNEQFF
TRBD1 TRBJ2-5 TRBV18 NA TGTGCCAGCTCATCATCCGGGACAGGGGGCGAGACCCAGTACTTC CASSSSGTGGETQYF
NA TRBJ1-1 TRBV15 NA TGTGCCACCAGCAGAGATTTTAGGGGTCCGGAAGCTTTCTTT CATSRDFRGPEAFF
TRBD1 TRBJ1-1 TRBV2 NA TGTGCCAGCAGCCAGGGGGAGGGCACTGAAGCTTTCTTT CASSQGEGTEAFF
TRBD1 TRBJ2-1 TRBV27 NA TGTGCCAGCAGTTTATCCAACCAGGGGGTGGCTGAGCAGTTCTTC CASSLSNQGVAEQFF
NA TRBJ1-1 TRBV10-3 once TGTGCCATCAGGGAAAGACCGGAGAACACTGAAGCTTTCTTT CAIRERPENTEAFF
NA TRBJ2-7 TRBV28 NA TGTGCCAGCAGTTTGGCCTACGAGCAGTACTTC CASSLAYEQYF
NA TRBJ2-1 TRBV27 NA TGTGCCAGCAGTTTGTCCCCTAAGAATGAGCAGTTCTTC CASSLSPKNEQFF
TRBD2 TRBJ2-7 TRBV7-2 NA TGTGCCAGCAGCTTTTCCTCTAGCGGGGCTTCCGAGCAGTACTTC CASSFSSSGASEQYF
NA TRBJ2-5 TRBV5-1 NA TGCGCCAGCAGCTTGGCACAGGGTTTGGGGCAAGAGACCCAGTACTTC CASSLAQGLGQETQYF
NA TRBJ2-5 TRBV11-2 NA TGTGCCAGCAGCTTAGGTTTGACTAGCCAAGAGACCCAGTACTTC CASSLGLTSQETQYF
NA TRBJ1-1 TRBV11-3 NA TGTGCCAGCAGCCCAGGATACACTGAAGCTTTCTTT CASSPGYTEAFF